The 29 T cell receptor beta chains in this list originate from one sample, sequenced in a study of blood T cell repertoires in COVID-19. The assay was immunoSEQ multiplex PCR, and TCRdb's table has in-frame clones only and misses some. This table holds 180,000 or so clones, roughly nine tenths found once. Sequencing was performed on peripheral blood. These receptors all come from a woman aged 30 to 39 with active or convalescent COVID-19.

The rearrangement uses TRBV5-4 and TRBJ2-7, with 7 positions matching TRBD2. Trimming took 2 bases from V and 7 from J; bases not matched to a gene: 12. The CDR3 has 15 residues. Germline assignment: CDR1 SGHNT and CDR2 YYREEE (reference sequence). CDR3 DNA: TGTGCCAGCAGCTTTAGGAGCGGGGTTGGCGGGGAGCAGTACTTC. Protein sequence: CASSFRSGVGGEQYF.

The chain employs TRBV11-2 and TRBJ2-7; 11 positions match TRBD2. Germline CDR1 SGHAT, CDR2 FQNNGV. This CDR3 comprises 15 residues. V shed 5 bases and J 6 bases; nucleotides not matched to a gene: 9. DNA for the CDR3: TGTGCCAGCAGCGGGCACGGGACTAGCGGCTCCGAGCAGTACTTC. It yields the protein CASSGHGTSGSEQYF. Drawing the rest from reference TRBV11-2 and TRBJ2-7, the complete variable domain is EAGVAQSPRYKIIEKRQSVAFWCNPISGHATLYWYQQILGQGPKLLIQFQNNGVVDDSQLPKDRFSAERLKGVDSTLKIQPAKLEDSAVYLCASSGHGTSGSEQYFGPGTRLTVT.

The genes are TRBV10-3 and TRBJ2-2; 7 bases match TRBD2. V shed 9 bases, J shed 7 bases, and the junction held 5 bases outside the gene matches. This CDR3 is built from 12 residues. Germline CDR1 is ENHRY and CDR2 is SYGVKD. CDR3 sequence reads: CAITGGGGELFF. Written as DNA, the CDR3 is TGTGCCATTACGGGGGGTGGCGGGGAGCTGTTTTTT.

The chain carries TRBV9 and TRBJ2-7, with 10 bases aligning to TRBD2. The trim removed 0 bases at V and 4 bases at J, leaving 10 bases unmatched. CDR3 length: 17 amino acids. Germline V gene sequence: CDR1 SGDLS, CDR2 YYNGEE. This CDR3 reads CASSVGSSGRTPYEQYF. DNA of the CDR3: TGTGCCAGCAGCGTAGGAAGTAGCGGGAGGACCCCGTACGAGCAGTACTTC.

This chain links TRBV14 with TRBJ2-5; D might be TRBD1 (5 bases). The V gene lost 1 base and the J gene lost 3 bases, with 12 bases spanning the gap. This CDR3 spans 15 amino acids. Germline CDR1 and CDR2: SGHDN and FVKESK. The CDR3 DNA reads as TGTGCCAGCAGCCAAGTGGGAACAGGAAAAGAGACCCAGTACTTC. This gives the protein CASSQVGTGKETQYF.

The chain uses TRBV3-1 (or the pseudogene TRBV3-2) and TRBJ1-1; no clear D. This CDR3 region has 12 residues. V lost 1 base, J lost 8 bases, and 8 bases lay in between. CDR1 and CDR2 from the germline V gene are LGHDT and YNNKEL (reference sequence). The CDR3 sequence: CASSQVDKEAFF. The CDR3 bases are TGTGCCAGCAGCCAAGTAGACAAAGAAGCTTTCTTT.

This clone was counted once. The chain is built from TRBV5-4 and TRBJ1-2, with 7 positions matching TRBD1. Germline V gene sequence: CDR1 SGHNT, CDR2 YYREEE (reference sequence). With 4 bases clipped from V and 5 bases from J, the junction kept 5 bases outside the gene matches. The CDR3 contains 13 residues. The CDR3 loop reads CASSAGTEYGYTF. As DNA, the CDR3 is TGTGCCAGCAGCGCGGGGACAGAATATGGCTACACCTTC.

This sequence joins TRBV28 and TRBJ2-7, with 9 nucleotides matching TRBD1. The germline gives CDR1 MDHEN, CDR2 SYDVKM. The CDR3 spans 14 residues. Losses at the gene ends were 5 bases for V and 2 bases for J; bases not matched to a gene: 4. The CDR3 DNA is TGTGCCAGCAGTCTCCGGGACAGGGCCTACGAGCAGTACTTC. It codes for CASSLRDRAYEQYF.

The chain carries TRBV29-1 and TRBJ2-7; D possibly corresponds to TRBD2 (7 bases). This CDR3 is 13 amino acids long. Between the trimmed V and J ends, which lost 4 bases and 5 bases, there was a span of 15 bases. Germline V gene lookup returns CDR1 SQVTM and CDR2 ANQGSEA. CDR3 loop: CSVAGGGSHEQYF. As DNA, the CDR3 is TGCAGCGTTGCGGGGGGCGGGAGCCACGAGCAGTACTTC.

This chain links TRBV10-3 with TRBJ2-1; 9 bases are a match to TRBD2. V lost 1 base to trimming and J lost 6 bases; unmatched junction nucleotides: 7. CDR3 length: 16 residues. CDR1 is ENHRY, CDR2 SYGVKD, per germline. The CDR3: CAISELVSGGPNEQFF. As DNA, the CDR3 is TGTGCCATCAGTGAGTTGGTTAGCGGGGGACCCAATGAGCAGTTCTTC.

This sequence joins TRBV2 and TRBJ2-2; 14 bases are a match to TRBD2. The germline V gene encodes CDR1 SNHLY and CDR2 FYNNEI. The V segment lost 6 bases and the J segment 1 base; nucleotides outside the gene matches: 10. The CDR3 consists of 19 residues. The DNA of the CDR3 is TGTGCCAGCAGCCCCTTTTCCGGGACTAGCGGGGGGAACACCGGGGAGCTGTTTTTT. Translated: CASSPFSGTSGGNTGELFF. Variable domain in full (rest from reference TRBV2 and TRBJ2-2): EPEVTQTPSHQVTQMGQEVILRCVPISNHLYFYWYRQILGQKVEFLVSFYNNEISEKSEIFDDQFSVERPDGSNFTLKIRSTKLEDSAMYFCASSPFSGTSGGNTGELFFGEGSRLTVL.

This chain joins TRBV5-4 and TRBJ2-1, with a tentative D call TRBD2 (6 bases). The germline V and J ends were trimmed by 4 bases and 3 bases, with 14 bases remaining between them. The germline CDR1 and CDR2 sequences are SGHNT and YYREEE (reference sequence). This CDR3 comprises 15 residues. The CDR3 nucleotides are TGTGCCAGCAGCGGCTTCGGGGGACTCTACAATGAGCAGTTCTTC. This translates into CASSGFGGLYNEQFF.

V gene TRBV7-9 combines with J gene TRBJ2-2, with D perhaps matching TRBD1 (6 bases). V shed 5 bases and J shed 0 bases, with 10 bases lying between them. The CDR3 loop spans 15 amino acids. CDR1 and CDR2 from the germline V gene are SEHNR and FQNEAQ (reference sequence). The DNA of the CDR3 is TGTGCCAGCAGCAGGGACATGGCGAACACCGGGGAGCTGTTTTTT. As protein: CASSRDMANTGELFF. Filled out from reference TRBV7-9 and TRBJ2-2, the complete variable domain reads DTGVSQNPRHKITKRGQNVTFRCDPISEHNRLYWYRQTLGQGPEFLTYFQNEAQLEKSRLLSDRFSAERPKGSFSTLEIQRTEQGDSAMYLCASSRDMANTGELFFGEGSRLTVL.

This chain links TRBV11-2 with TRBJ2-7; D is possibly TRBD1 (5 bases). Per the germline V gene, CDR1 is SGHAT and CDR2 is FQNNGV. This CDR3 spans 15 amino acids. Between the trimmed V and J ends, which lost 2 bases and 1 base, there was a span of 12 bases. CDR3 sequence reads: CASSLQGYRSYEQYF. CDR3 DNA: TGTGCCAGCAGCTTACAGGGTTATAGGTCCTACGAGCAGTACTTC.

The chain recombines TRBV11-3 with TRBJ2-1; a weak D match, TRBD1 (5 bases). Trimming removed 5 bases from V and 4 bases from J, with 9 bases in between. Germline values: CDR1 SGHNT, CDR2 YENEEA. This CDR3 region has 13 residues. The CDR3 protein is CASSHRQYNEQFF. In nucleotides, the CDR3 is TGTGCCAGCAGCCATCGACAGTACAATGAGCAGTTCTTC.

The V gene is TRBV15, the J gene TRBJ2-2, with a weak D call TRBD2 (5 bases). The CDR3 spans 14 residues. V was trimmed by 3 bases and J by 1 base, leaving 6 bases between them. The germline CDR1 and CDR2 sequences are LNHNV and YYDKDF (reference sequence). The DNA for the CDR3 is TGTGCCACCAGCAGCGGGGAGAACACCGGGGAGCTGTTTTTT. This sequence encodes CATSSGENTGELFF.

This rearrangement joins TRBV2 to TRBJ1-6; TRBD1 matches at 8 bases. CDR1 is SNHLY, CDR2 FYNNEI, per germline. The CDR3 contains 13 residues. The V and J ends lost 9 bases and 10 bases, in that order; junction bases with no gene match: 8. The DNA of the CDR3 is TGTGCCAGTCGGGACAGGCTATTATCACCCCTCCACTTT. It specifies CASRDRLLSPLHF.

The chain recombines TRBV19 with TRBJ1-5; tentative D call: TRBD1 (5 bases). The CDR3 spans 14 residues. With 3 bases removed from V and 4 bases from J, the gap between germline ends came to 10 bases. Germline V gene data show CDR1 as LNHDA and CDR2 as SQIVND (reference sequence). CDR3 region: CASSIGRGNQPQHF. The CDR3 coding sequence is TGTGCCAGTAGTATCGGAAGGGGAAATCAGCCCCAGCATTTT.

The chain links TRBV5-5 to TRBJ2-7, with TRBD1 identical over 8 bases. V lost 2 bases to trimming and J lost 5 bases; unmatched junction nucleotides: 9. This CDR3 region has 15 residues. The germline V gene has CDR1 SGHKS and CDR2 YYEKEE (reference sequence). The CDR3 loop is CASSFLGQGMDEQYF. The DNA for the CDR3 is TGTGCCAGCAGCTTTTTAGGACAGGGTATGGACGAGCAGTACTTC.

This clone was observed once. The chain carries TRBV2 and TRBJ1-2; 11 nucleotides align to TRBD1. Trimming at V came to 3 bases and at J to 4 bases, leaving 10 bases not matched to a gene. The germline V gene encodes CDR1 SNHLY and CDR2 FYNNEI. CDR3 length: 17 residues. As DNA, the CDR3 is TGTGCCAGCAGTGACCCGTCAGGGACAGGGGGAACCTATGGCTACACCTTC. This codes for CASSDPSGTGGTYGYTF.

The rearrangement links TRBV7-2 to TRBJ1-2; 8 nucleotides agree with TRBD1. Trimming took 5 bases from V and 4 from J; bases not matched to a gene: 6. Germline V gene data show CDR1 as SGHTA and CDR2 as FQGNSA. CDR3 length: 14 residues. CDR3 region: CASSKDRGLYGYTF. In nucleotides, the CDR3 is TGTGCCAGCAGCAAAGACAGGGGCCTCTATGGCTACACCTTC.

This clone was observed once. The chain is built from TRBV19 and TRBJ2-1; 7 bases line up with TRBD2. CDR1 and CDR2 (germline): LNHDA, SQIVND (reference sequence). This CDR3 has 12 amino acids. V gave up 3 bases and J gave up 15 bases; unmatched junction bases: 8. Written as DNA, the CDR3 is TGTGCCAGTAGTATTTCAGCGGGGCCGGCGTTCTTC. The encoded protein is CASSISAGPAFF.

This clone has a handful of counts. This chain uses TRBV3-1 (or the pseudogene TRBV3-2) with TRBJ2-1; perhaps TRBD1 as D (6 bases). The V gene's germline CDR1 is LGHDT and CDR2 YNNKEL (reference sequence). The V and J ends lost 1 base and 9 bases respectively, with 13 bases between them. The CDR3 loop spans 14 amino acids. In nucleotides, the CDR3 is TGTGCCAGCAGCCAAGTCTTCGCAGGGGTTGAGCAGTTCTTC. This gives the protein CASSQVFAGVEQFF.

The chain uses TRBV9 and TRBJ1-2; tentatively, D is TRBD1 (5 bases). The V and J ends lost 0 bases and 5 bases respectively, with 11 bases between them. The V gene's germline CDR1 is SGDLS and CDR2 YYNGEE. The CDR3 contains 14 residues. The CDR3 sequence: CASSVGETDYGYTF. CDR3 nucleotides: TGTGCCAGCAGCGTAGGAGAGACAGATTATGGCTACACCTTC. The variable domain in full, with the rest retrieved from reference TRBV9 and TRBJ1-2, is DSGVTQTPKHLITATGQRVTLRCSPRSGDLSVYWYQQSLDQGLQFLIQYYNGEERAKGNILERFSAQQFPDLHSELNLSSLELGDSALYFCASSVGETDYGYTFGSGTRLTVV.

The genes are TRBV6-5 and TRBJ1-5; 7 bases are a match to TRBD1. Germline assignment: CDR1 MNHEY and CDR2 SVGAGI. The CDR3 sequence is 13 residues long. The trim removed 8 bases at V and 5 bases at J, leaving 6 bases unmatched. The CDR3 bases are TGTGCCAGCGGCGAACAGGGGTATCAGCCCCAGCATTTT. Residues: CASGEQGYQPQHF.

The chain carries TRBV21-1 and TRBJ2-1; the table calls TRBD1, which could not be checked here. TRBV21-1 is described as a pseudogene. This CDR3 is 20 amino acids long. DNA for the CDR3: TGTGCCAGCAGCCCACCGTACGGGACAGGGTTTAGGGAATCCTACAATGAGCAGTTCTTC. Protein product: CASSPPYGTGFRESYNEQFF.

V gene TRBV3-1 (or the pseudogene TRBV3-2) combines with J gene TRBJ2-1; TRBD2 might be the D (5 bases). V lost 6 bases and J 10 bases, leaving 13 bases between the germline ends. Per germline, CDR1 LGHDT and CDR2 YNNKEL (reference sequence). The CDR3 runs to 12 residues. CDR3 residues: CASRSDWLEQFF. The CDR3 region has the DNA TGTGCCAGCAGGTCGGACTGGTTAGAGCAGTTCTTC.

The V gene is TRBV15, the J gene TRBJ1-2; D gene ambiguous. Germline CDR1 is LNHNV and CDR2 is YYDKDF (reference sequence). The V end lost 2 bases, the J end lost 4 bases, and 17 bases lay between the germline ends. This CDR3 has 16 amino acids. The CDR3 region is CATSRPGLSLTYGYTF. The DNA for the CDR3 is TGTGCCACCAGCAGACCCGGACTTTCCCTGACCTATGGCTACACCTTC.

The chain carries TRBV29-1 and TRBJ1-1; D unresolved. The V end lost 7 bases, the J end lost 3 bases, and 18 bases lay between the germline ends. This CDR3 contains 14 residues. Germline V lookup: CDR1 SQVTM, CDR2 ANQGSEA. In nucleotides, the CDR3 is TGCAGCGCCCGAAGGGTAGGAGGGTACACTGAAGCTTTCTTT. This codes for CSARRVGGYTEAFF.